This T cell receptor (beta chain) was identified in a study of a mutant IDH1 vaccine in newly diagnosed glioma. About the study: The initiation of vaccination occurred 4-6 weeks after radiotherapy alone, or with temozolomide cycles. Previous treatment comprised radiotherapy, temozolomide, or both, mostly both.

The protocol was immunoSEQ multiplex PCR, while the TCRdb copy is restricted to in-frame clones and leaves out a portion. The table has approximately 81,000 clones, roughly 85% seen once. The CDR3 is 19 amino acids. Trimming removed 0 bases from V and 0 bases from J; junction bases left unmatched: 12. Comment on this clone: Its target is not known.

The time point denotes: week 23, last vaccination. One vaccine dose held 300 ug of mutant IDH1 20-mer peptide and came with topical imiquimod. The sequence was collected from a man aged 25-45 years with glioma. Some clones in this sample may be carry-over from other donors' samples. Sequenced here: PBMCs, sampled from a glioma patient whose treatment included an IDH1 peptide vaccine. The chain has TRBV5-3 and TRBJ1-3; 7 bases match TRBD1. TRBV5-3 is sorted into the ORF group, with uncertain function. Here the CDR3 DNA reads TGTGCCAGAAGCTTGGGCCTGGGACAGCAACAAAACTCTGGAAACACCATATATTTT. Translating gives CARSLGLGQQQNSGNTIYF.